These T cell receptor beta chains were read from a single sample in a study of OX40 agonist ivuxolimab in advanced cancers. The protocol was immunoSEQ multiplex PCR, while the TCRdb copy is restricted to in-frame clones and leaves out a portion. The profile shows some 80,000 clones, about 86% of them singletons. Material: CD4+ or CD8+ T cells sorted from blood, obtained in a trial of the OX40 agonist ivuxolimab. These receptors were obtained from an adult with an advanced solid tumor such as melanoma, head and neck, liver or kidney cancer. Each CDR3 is given with its conserved first and last residue. D genes are given only for firm matches. Expanded clones are given a class, and other clones once, few, many or no size at all.

v_gene	len	d_gene	j_gene	abundance	CDR3nt	CDR3aa
TRBV2	13	TRBD2	TRBJ2-2	-	TGTGCCAGCAGGGTCGGGGGGACCGGGGAGCTGTTTTTT	CASRVGGTGELFF
TRBV4-3	15	TRBD1	TRBJ1-4	-	TGCGCCAGCAGCCATGACACAGGGGGGGGTGAAAAACTGTTTTTT	CASSHDTGGGEKLFF
TRBV28	15	-	TRBJ1-4	once	TGTGCCAGCAGTTCCCCAGACCCAACTAATGAAAAACTGTTTTTT	CASSSPDPTNEKLFF
TRBV10-3	15	-	TRBJ1-3	-	TGTGCCATCAGTCCCAACCCTAGCTCTGGAAACACCATATATTTT	CAISPNPSSGNTIYF
TRBV5-5	14	-	TRBJ2-7	-	TGTGCCAGCAGCTCCCAAGGGGGTCCCTACGAGCAGTACTTC	CASSSQGGPYEQYF
TRBV7-9	13	-	TRBJ1-2	-	TGTGCCAGCAGCCCCCGGACCCGAGATGGCTACACCTTC	CASSPRTRDGYTF
TRBV19	15	-	TRBJ1-5	-	TGTGCCAGTAGTCCCAGCCTACGGTACAATCAGCCCCAGCATTTT	CASSPSLRYNQPQHF
TRBV11-2	13	TRBD1	TRBJ2-1	-	TGTGCCAGCAGTTGGGACAGGGGCAATGAGCAGTTCTTC	CASSWDRGNEQFF
TRBV2	14	-	TRBJ2-3	-	TGTGCCAGCTTGCTTCTCGCGGCGGTAGATACGCAGTATTTT	CASLLLAAVDTQYF
TRBV19	14	-	TRBJ1-5	-	TGTGCCAGTAGTATAGGGCGGGTGGAACAGCCCCAGCATTTT	CASSIGRVEQPQHF
TRBV27	16	-	TRBJ1-6	-	TGTGCCAGCAGTTTATCGTCTCCCAGAGCTTATTCACCCCTCCACTTT	CASSLSSPRAYSPLHF
TRBV2	13	-	TRBJ2-2	-	TGTGCCAGCAGGCGACAGGCAACCGGGGAGCTGTTTTTT	CASRRQATGELFF
TRBV5-6	16	TRBD1	TRBJ2-7	-	TGTGCCAGCAGCCCGAGACAGGGGGCGCTCCCTCACGAGCAGTACTTC	CASSPRQGALPHEQYF
TRBV5-6	13	TRBD1	TRBJ1-2	-	TGTGCCAGCAGCTGGGGACAGGGAGGAGGCTACACCTTC	CASSWGQGGGYTF
TRBV4-2	17	TRBD2	TRBJ2-6	many	TGTGCCAGCAGCCAAGAGACTAGCGGGGGTGGGGCCAACGTCCTGACTTTC	CASSQETSGGGANVLTF
TRBV5-5	16	-	TRBJ2-5	once	TGTGCCAGCAGTCCCCGGGTTACGGGGTTTAAAGAGACCCAGTACTTC	CASSPRVTGFKETQYF
TRBV6-6	13	TRBD1	TRBJ2-5	-	TGTGCCAGCAGTTACCAAGACAGGGGAAAACCCCACTTC	CASSYQDRGKPHF
TRBV11-2	16	TRBD2	TRBJ2-3	-	TGTGCCAGCAGCTTAGTGCGGGGGGCCGGCACAGATACGCAGTATTTT	CASSLVRGAGTDTQYF
TRBV7-2	17	TRBD1	TRBJ1-1	-	TGTGCCAGCAGTCACCGGACAGGGGGCATGGTGAACACTGAAGCTTTCTTT	CASSHRTGGMVNTEAFF
TRBV4-2	14	-	TRBJ2-2	-	TGTGCCAGCAGCCAACAGGGCTATACCGGGGAGCTGTTTTTT	CASSQQGYTGELFF
TRBV5-1	15	-	TRBJ2-5	-	TGCGCCAGCAGCTTGGAAGGTAGCCAGGAAGAGACCCAGTACTTC	CASSLEGSQEETQYF
TRBV2	14	-	TRBJ2-7	-	TGTGCCAGCAGTGTTGGGGTCAGGACGGGCGAGCAGTACTTC	CASSVGVRTGEQYF
TRBV29-1	13	-	TRBJ2-3	-	TGCAGCGTCGGACAGGGAGGGGCAGATACGCAGTATTTT	CSVGQGGADTQYF
TRBV7-2	18	-	TRBJ2-3	-	TGTGCCAGCAGCTTACAGGGCCGTATGGGCGGGGGCACAGATACGCAGTATTTT	CASSLQGRMGGGTDTQYF
TRBV5-6	13	TRBD2	TRBJ2-7	-	TGTGCCAGCAGCTTGGAACTAGCGGGGGAGCAGTACTTC	CASSLELAGEQYF
TRBV9	18	TRBD2	TRBJ2-4	-	TGTGCCAGCAGCCACGGATCCGGACTAGCGGGGGGAAAAAACATTCAGTACTTC	CASSHGSGLAGGKNIQYF
TRBV5-3	16	-	TRBJ2-5	-	TGTGCCAGAAGCTTACAATCCCTGGCGGTGCAAGAGACCCAGTACTTC	CARSLQSLAVQETQYF
TRBV30	14	TRBD1	TRBJ2-7	few	TGTGCCTGGAGTTCGACCGGGACAGTGCGTGAGCAGTACTTC	CAWSSTGTVREQYF